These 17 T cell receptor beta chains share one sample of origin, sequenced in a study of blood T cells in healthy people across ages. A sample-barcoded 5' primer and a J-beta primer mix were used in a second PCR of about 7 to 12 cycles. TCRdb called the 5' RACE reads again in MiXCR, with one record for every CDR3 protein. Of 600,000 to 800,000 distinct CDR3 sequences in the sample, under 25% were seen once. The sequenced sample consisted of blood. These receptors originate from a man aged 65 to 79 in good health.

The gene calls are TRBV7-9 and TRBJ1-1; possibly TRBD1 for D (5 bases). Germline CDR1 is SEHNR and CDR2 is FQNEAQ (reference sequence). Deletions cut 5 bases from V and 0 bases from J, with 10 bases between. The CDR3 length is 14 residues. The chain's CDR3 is CASSRGRLNTEAFF. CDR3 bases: TGTGCCAGCAGCCGGGGACGGCTGAACACTGAAGCTTTCTTT.

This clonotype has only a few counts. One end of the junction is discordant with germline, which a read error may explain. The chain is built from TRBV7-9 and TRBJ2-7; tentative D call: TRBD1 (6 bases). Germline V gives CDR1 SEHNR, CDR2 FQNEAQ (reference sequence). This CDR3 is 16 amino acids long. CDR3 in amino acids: CASSRMGAGDSYEQYF. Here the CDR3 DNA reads TGTGCTAGCAGTAGAATGGGGGCAGGGGATTCATACGAACAGTACTTC.

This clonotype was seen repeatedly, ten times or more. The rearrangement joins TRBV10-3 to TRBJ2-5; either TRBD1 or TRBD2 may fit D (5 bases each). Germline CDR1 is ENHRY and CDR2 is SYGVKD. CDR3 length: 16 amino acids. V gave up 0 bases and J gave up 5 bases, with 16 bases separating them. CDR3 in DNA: TGTGCCATCAGTGAGTCCCGGGACGGGGCCCAGGAGACCCAGTACTTC. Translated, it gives CAISESRDGAQETQYF.

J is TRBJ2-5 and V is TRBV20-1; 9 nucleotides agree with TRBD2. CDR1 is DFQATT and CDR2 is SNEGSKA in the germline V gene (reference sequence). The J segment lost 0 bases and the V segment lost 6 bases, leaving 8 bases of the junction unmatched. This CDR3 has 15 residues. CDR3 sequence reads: CSAPAASGDQETQYF. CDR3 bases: TGCAGTGCCCCCGCGGCTAGCGGGGACCAAGAGACCCAGTACTTC.

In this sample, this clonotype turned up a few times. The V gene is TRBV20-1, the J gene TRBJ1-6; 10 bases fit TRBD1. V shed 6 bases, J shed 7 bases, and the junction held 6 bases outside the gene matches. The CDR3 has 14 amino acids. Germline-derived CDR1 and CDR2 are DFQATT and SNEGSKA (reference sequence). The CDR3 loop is CSAPRTGGNSPLHF. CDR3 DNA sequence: TGCAGTGCCCCAAGGACAGGGGGGAATTCACCCCTCCACTTT.

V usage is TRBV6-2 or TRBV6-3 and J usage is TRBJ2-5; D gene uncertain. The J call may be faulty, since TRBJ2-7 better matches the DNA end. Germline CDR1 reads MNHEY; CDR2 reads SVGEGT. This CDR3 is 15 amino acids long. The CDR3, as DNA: TGTGCCAGCAGTGGTGGGGTCTCCCCCACCTACGAGCAGTACTTC. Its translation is CASSGGVSPTYEQYF.

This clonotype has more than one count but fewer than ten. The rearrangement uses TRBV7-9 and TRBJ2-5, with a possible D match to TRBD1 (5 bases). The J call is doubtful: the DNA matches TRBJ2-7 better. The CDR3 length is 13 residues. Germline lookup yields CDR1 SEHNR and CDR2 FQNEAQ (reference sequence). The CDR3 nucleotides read TGTGCCAGCAGCATTAGACAGTTCTACGAGCAGTACTTC. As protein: CASSIRQFYEQYF.

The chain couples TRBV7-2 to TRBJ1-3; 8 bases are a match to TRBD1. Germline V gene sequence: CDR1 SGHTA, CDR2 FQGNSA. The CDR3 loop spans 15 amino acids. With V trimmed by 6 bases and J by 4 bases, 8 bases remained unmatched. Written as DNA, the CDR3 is TGTGCCAGCAGTCAGGACAGGGTCCGCGGAAACACCATATATTTT. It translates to CASSQDRVRGNTIYF.

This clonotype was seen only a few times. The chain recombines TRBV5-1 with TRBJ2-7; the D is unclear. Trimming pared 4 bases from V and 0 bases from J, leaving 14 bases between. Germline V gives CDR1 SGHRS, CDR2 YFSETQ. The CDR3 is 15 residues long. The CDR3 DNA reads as TGCGCCAGCAGCCTGATGGGCGGAACCTCCTACGAGCAGTACTTC. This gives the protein CASSLMGGTSYEQYF.

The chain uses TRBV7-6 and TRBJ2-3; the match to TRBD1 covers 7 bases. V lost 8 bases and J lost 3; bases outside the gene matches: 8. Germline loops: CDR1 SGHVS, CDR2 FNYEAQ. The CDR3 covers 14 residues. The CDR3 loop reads CASGITGATDTQYF. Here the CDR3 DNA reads TGTGCCAGCGGCATAACAGGGGCAACAGATACGCAGTATTTT.

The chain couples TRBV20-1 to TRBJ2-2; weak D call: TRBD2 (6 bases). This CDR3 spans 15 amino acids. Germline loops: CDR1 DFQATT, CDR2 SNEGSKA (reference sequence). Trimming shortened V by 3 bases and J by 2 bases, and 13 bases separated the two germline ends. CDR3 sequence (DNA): TGCAGTGCTAGGGTCGGGAGTACAAACACCGGGGAGCTGTTTTTT. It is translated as CSARVGSTNTGELFF.

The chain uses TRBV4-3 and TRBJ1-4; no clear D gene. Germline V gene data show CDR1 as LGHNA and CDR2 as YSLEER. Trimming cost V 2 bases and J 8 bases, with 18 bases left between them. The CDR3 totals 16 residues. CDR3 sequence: CASSQTGAPAGEKLFF. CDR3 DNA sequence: TGCGCCAGCAGCCAAACCGGTGCACCGGCGGGGGAAAAACTGTTTTTT.

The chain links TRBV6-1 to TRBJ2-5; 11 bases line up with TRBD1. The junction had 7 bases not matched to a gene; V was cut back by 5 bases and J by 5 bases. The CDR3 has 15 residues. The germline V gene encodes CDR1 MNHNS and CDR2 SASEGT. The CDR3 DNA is TGTGCCAGCAGTTCCCAGGGACAGGGGGTCGAGACCCAGTACTTC. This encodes CASSSQGQGVETQYF.

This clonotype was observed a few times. CDR3 bases: TGTGCCAGCAGCCAATTTGATGAGCAGTTCTTC. The encoded protein is CASSQFDEQFF. The V gene is TRBV3-1, the J gene TRBJ2-5; D gene uncertain. The tail of the sequence fits TRBJ2-1 better, so the J call may be wrong. Germline CDR1 LGHDT, CDR2 YNNKEL (reference sequence). There are 11 residues in the CDR3.

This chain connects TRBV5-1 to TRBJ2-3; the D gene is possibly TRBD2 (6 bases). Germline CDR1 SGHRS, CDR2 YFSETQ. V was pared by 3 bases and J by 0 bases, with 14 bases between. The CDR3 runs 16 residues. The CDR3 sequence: CASSSQGGKSTDTQYF. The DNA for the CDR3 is TGCGCCAGCAGCTCCCAAGGAGGGAAGAGCACAGATACGCAGTATTTT. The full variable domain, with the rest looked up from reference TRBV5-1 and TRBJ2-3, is KAGVTQTPRYLIKTRGQQVTLSCSPISGHRSVSWYQQTPGQGLQFLFEYFSETQRNKGNFPGRFSGRQFSNSRSEMNVSTLELGDSALYLCASSSQGGKSTDTQYFGPGTRLTVL.

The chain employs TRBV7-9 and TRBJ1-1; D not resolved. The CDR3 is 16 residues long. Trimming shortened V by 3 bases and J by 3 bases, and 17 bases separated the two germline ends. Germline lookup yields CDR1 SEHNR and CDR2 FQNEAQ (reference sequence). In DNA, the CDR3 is TGTGCCAGCAGCTTGCGGACCGACCCGCTGGACACTGAAGCTTTCTTT. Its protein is CASSLRTDPLDTEAFF.

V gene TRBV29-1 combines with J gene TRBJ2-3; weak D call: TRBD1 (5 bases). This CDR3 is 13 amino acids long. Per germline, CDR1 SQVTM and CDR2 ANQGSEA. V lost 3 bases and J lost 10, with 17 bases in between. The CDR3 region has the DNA TGCAGCGTTGAGGTGACGAATCAAGGGGCGCAGTATTTT. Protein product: CSVEVTNQGAQYF.